The rows below give T cell receptor beta chains drawn from one sample of a study of cytomegalovirus exposure and HLA in healthy donors. Clones were read by immunoSEQ multiplex PCR, and TCRdb kept only the in-frame ones, dropping some. The sample holds some 100,000 clones, roughly 84% seen once. Sequences were obtained from PBMCs. The receptors were gathered from a woman in her late teens or twenties in good health and CMV-seronegative. The CDR3 runs from the conserved cysteine through the conserved F or W.

TRBV27 | CASRNRGRNYEQYF
TRBV19 | CASSITAGGNNEQFF
TRBV7-9 | CASSLKDRATEAFF
TRBV5-6 | CASSLGLQGLETQYF
TRBV7-3 | CASSQGQVPQETQYF
TRBV4-3 | CASSQDTGLAYNEQFF
TRBV19 | CARFYSGGPSYEQYF
TRBV28 | CASSLLTRTLPFF
TRBV5-6 | CASSLLGVRDTEAFF
TRBV6-5 | CASSLFADRGPLEQFF
TRBV5-6 | CASSFGTGFTEAFF
TRBV5-6 | CASSLDRGSSYEQYF
TRBV28 | CASSLNLRASGMGEQYF
TRBV27 | CASSLSGALSSYEQYF
TRBV30 | CAWRLGLANTGELFF
TRBV5-1 | CASSFGDRETQYF
TRBV9 | CASSPGQGDYSNQPQHF
TRBV5-4 | CASSPDSNYGYTF
TRBV11-2 | CASSSGLANEQFF
TRBV5-4 | CASSPVRTGGREQFF
TRBV5-1 | CASSSSGSRQETQYF
TRBV5-1 | CASSYRTPLQETQYF
TRBV5-1 | CASSSGLAGRKGAYEQYF
TRBV15 | CATRQPGNTIYF
TRBV7-9 | CSSSPLRVGAFF
TRBV5-1 | CASSLSTGTGSYEQYF
TRBV28 | CASSLRQGNQPQHF
TRBV5-5 | CASRTLTENNSPLHF
TRBV5-1 | CASSLVLDRGSEQYF
TRBV7-9 | CASSLFLDRADGYTF
TRBV5-1 | CASSFGTGTNEQYF
TRBV14 | CASSQDYGEQYF
TRBV21-1 | CASSPQGTGNQRNTGELFF
TRBV19 | CASGTGLVNQPQHF
TRBV7-9 | CASSSSGSNQPQHF
TRBV5-1 | CASSWGGNEQFF
TRBV18 | CASSHDTSINNEQFF
TRBV4-1 | CASSQDRGNQPQHF
TRBV11-2 | CASSLRLLSYEQYF